A single sample gave rise to the 2 T cell receptor beta chains below, sequenced in a study of blood T cell repertoires in COVID-19. TCRdb's table, derived via immunoSEQ multiplex PCR, lists solely in-frame clones and lacks some. The data show 300,000 to 400,000 clones, 87% seen once. Sequencing was performed on peripheral blood. The source of these receptors is a woman aged 50 to 65 who had recovered from COVID-19.

This rearrangement joins TRBV27 to TRBJ1-2; weak D call: TRBD1 (5 bases). V was pared by 2 bases and J by 4 bases, with 11 bases between. CDR3 length: 14 residues. Germline V gene data show CDR1 as MNHEY and CDR2 as SMNVEV (reference sequence). The CDR3 DNA follows: TGTGCCAGCAGTTTAGGGGCTGCTGGCTATGGCTACACCTTC. Amino acid sequence: CASSLGAAGYGYTF.

The chain combines TRBV7-2 with TRBJ1-1, with D perhaps matching TRBD1 (5 bases). V was shortened by 5 bases and J by 9 bases, with 16 bases between the two germline ends. The CDR3 runs to 13 residues. CDR1 SGHTA and CDR2 FQGNSA come from the germline V gene. This CDR3 reads CASSLGTEGKAFF. The CDR3 nucleotides are TGTGCCAGCAGCCTAGGGACGGAGGGAAAAGCTTTCTTT.